These T cell receptor beta chains were read from a single sample in a study of beta chain features in type 1 diabetes. Using immunoSEQ multiplex PCR, the repertoire was profiled, and TCRdb retains in-frame clones only, with some absent. The sample yields 35,000 to 50,000 clones, roughly 50% seen once. Sequenced material: stem cell memory CD4+ T cells from blood. The receptors were gathered from a woman aged 30 to 39 in good health. Each CDR3 is given without its conserved first and last residue. The D gene is left open where the match is weak.

v_call: TRBV25-1; cdr3_length: 13; d_call: NA; j_call: TRBJ2-3; cdr3_aa: ASSEGAASTDTQY
v_call: TRBV5-1; cdr3_length: 12; d_call: NA; j_call: TRBJ2-7; cdr3_aa: ASSLGQSSYEQY
v_call: TRBV28; cdr3_length: 15; d_call: TRBD2; j_call: TRBJ2-3; cdr3_aa: ASSLGMTSGLTDTQY
v_call: TRBV5-1; cdr3_length: 11; d_call: NA; j_call: TRBJ2-5; cdr3_aa: ASTAGSKETQY
v_call: TRBV9; cdr3_length: 11; d_call: NA; j_call: TRBJ2-1; cdr3_aa: ASSVGVRGEQF
v_call: TRBV29-1; cdr3_length: 8; d_call: NA; j_call: TRBJ1-1; cdr3_aa: SVATDQAF
v_call: TRBV29-1; cdr3_length: 9; d_call: NA; j_call: TRBJ2-3; cdr3_aa: SVLPTDTQY
v_call: TRBV7-2; cdr3_length: 11; d_call: NA; j_call: TRBJ2-7; cdr3_aa: ASRPGSSYEQY
v_call: TRBV4-3; cdr3_length: 12; d_call: NA; j_call: TRBJ2-1; cdr3_aa: ASSQDAGTNEQF
v_call: TRBV18; cdr3_length: 14; d_call: TRBD2; j_call: TRBJ2-1; cdr3_aa: ASSPLAGGSYNEQF
v_call: TRBV6-6; cdr3_length: 13; d_call: NA; j_call: TRBJ1-5; cdr3_aa: ASWPGQYSNQPQH
v_call: TRBV29-1; cdr3_length: 16; d_call: TRBD2; j_call: TRBJ2-1; cdr3_aa: SVARQGGLLAGRHEQF